A selection of T cell receptor beta chains follows, all from one sample in a study of CD8 T cells in ankylosing spondylitis. TCRdb analysed the 5' RACE reads with MiXCR anew, one entry per CDR3 protein. The table records under 450,000 distinct CDR3 sequences, 20% of them present only once. Material: blood, either unsorted or a sorted T cell fraction (not recorded which). The receptors derive from a male donor with ankylosing spondylitis or in good health (not recorded which). The CDR3 runs from the conserved cysteine through the conserved F or W. The D gene is left open where the match is weak. For some rows the clone size is stated as once, few or many, or as a class when expanded; others skip it.

J gene | D gene | V gene | clone size | CDR3 DNA | CDR3 protein
TRBJ2-5 | - | TRBV7-2 | - | TGTGCCAGCAGCCTCGGGACAGAGACCCAGTACTTC | CASSLGTETQYF
TRBJ2-5 | - | TRBV29-1 | - | TGCAGCGTTGAGGGCCTATCGGAGACCCAGTACTTC | CSVEGLSETQYF
TRBJ2-1 | - | TRBV14 | - | TGTGCCAGCAGCCAAGATATTACCTCCTACAATGAGCAGTTCTTC | CASSQDITSYNEQFF
TRBJ1-1 | - | TRBV9 | - | TGTGCCAGCAGCCCAGGCAAGGGGATAAACACTGAAGCTTTCTTT | CASSPGKGINTEAFF
TRBJ2-7 | - | TRBV4-1 | - | TGCGCCAGCAGCCAGCATGATAATTACGCCTACGAGCAGTACTTC | CASSQHDNYAYEQYF
TRBJ1-2 | - | TRBV10-3 | - | TGTGCCATCCAGGACGGCGCAGGAGGCTACACCTTC | CAIQDGAGGYTF
TRBJ2-5 | - | TRBV14 | - | TGTGCCAGCAGCCAAGGGAACAGGCCTGGGACCCAGTACTTC | CASSQGNRPGTQYF
TRBJ1-2 | TRBD1 | TRBV12-3/TRBV12-4 | - | TGTGCCACCGTGGGACAGGGAGGTGGCTACACCTTC | CATVGQGGGYTF
TRBJ2-1 | TRBD2 | TRBV5-1 | - | TGCGCCAGCAGTATTGCTAGCGGAGTCTACAATGAGCAGTTCTTC | CASSIASGVYNEQFF
TRBJ2-1 | TRBD2 | TRBV6-4 | few | TGTGCCAGCAGTGACTCGTGGACTAGCTCCTACAATGAGCAGTTCTTC | CASSDSWTSSYNEQFF
TRBJ2-5 | - | TRBV7-9 | - | TGTGCCAGCAGCCCCAGAGGGGAGCCAGAGACCCAGTACTTC | CASSPRGEPETQYF
TRBJ2-7 | TRBD2 | TRBV20-1 | few | TGCAGTGCTAGTCCTCGGGGTAGCGGGGGATCCTACGAGCAGTACTTC | CSASPRGSGGSYEQYF
TRBJ1-1 | - | TRBV5-1 | - | TGCGCCAGCAGGAACAGGGAACCTAACACTGAAGCTTTCTTT | CASRNREPNTEAFF
TRBJ2-5 | TRBD1 | TRBV15 | - | TGTGCCACGGCCCCGGGACAGGGGAATTCCGAGACCCAGTACTTC | CATAPGQGNSETQYF
TRBJ2-7 | - | TRBV7-2 | - | TGTGCCAGCCTACAGGGTTACGAGCAGTACTTC | CASLQGYEQYF
TRBJ1-2 | TRBD1 | TRBV29-1 | - | TGCAGCGTCCGTGGACAGGGGACTAACTATGGCTACACCTTC | CSVRGQGTNYGYTF
TRBJ2-1 | - | TRBV30 | - | TGTGCCTGGAGTGTAGGGATGGGGACCCACAATGAGCAGTTCTTC | CAWSVGMGTHNEQFF
TRBJ1-1 | - | TRBV11-1 | - | TGTGCCAGCAGCTTAGCCCGGCCGAACACTGAAGCTTTCTTT | CASSLARPNTEAFF
TRBJ1-4 | TRBD1 | TRBV20-1 | - | TGCAGTGCTAGACGGACAGGAGCCACAACTAATGAAAAACTGTTTTTT | CSARRTGATTNEKLFF
TRBJ2-7 | - | TRBV29-1 | - | TGCAGCGTTAGAGCAGGTCGCGAGCAGTACTTC | CSVRAGREQYF
TRBJ2-1 | - | TRBV20-1 | - | TGCAGTGCCGAGACACTGAATGAGCAGTTCTTC | CSAETLNEQFF
TRBJ1-2 | - | TRBV11-1 | - | TGTGCCAGCAGCCCATCCCCGGGACTGATCACATCCTATGGCTACACCTTC | CASSPSPGLITSYGYTF
TRBJ2-2 | - | TRBV5-6 | few | TGTGCCAGCAGCTTAGCTAGCGACAACACCGGGGAGCTGTTTTTT | CASSLASDNTGELFF
TRBJ2-7 | - | TRBV29-1 | once | TGCAGCGTTGAAGGGCAGAGCTCCTACGAGCAGTACTTC | CSVEGQSSYEQYF
TRBJ2-3 | - | TRBV7-6 | - | TGTGCCAGCAGCTCAGGAACCGGACGGTACACGCAGTATTTT | CASSSGTGRYTQYF
TRBJ1-1 | - | TRBV12-3/TRBV12-4 | - | TGTGCCAGCAGCCTCGACAGAGCTGAAGCTTTCTTT | CASSLDRAEAFF
TRBJ2-3 | TRBD2 | TRBV12-3/TRBV12-4 | - | TGTGTCAGCAGTCCATCTAGCGGGGGCAGCACAGATACGCAGTATTTT | CVSSPSSGGSTDTQYF
TRBJ2-2 | - | TRBV11-2 | - | TGTGCCAGCAGCTTAGTTTTGGGGACCGGGGAGCTGTTTTTT | CASSLVLGTGELFF
TRBJ2-1 | - | TRBV10-3 | - | TGTGCCATCAGTCAAGCGGGCACGAACAATGAGCAGTTCTTC | CAISQAGTNNEQFF
TRBJ2-7 | - | TRBV28 | - | TGTGCCACACAGGGTGTAGAGGTTAACGAGCAGTACTTC | CATQGVEVNEQYF
TRBJ2-2 | - | TRBV11-2 | once | TGTGCCAGCAGCCCTGACGGGCAGAACACCGGGGAGCTGTTTTTT | CASSPDGQNTGELFF
TRBJ2-1 | - | TRBV20-1 | few | TGCAGTGCTAGAGATGGGGTCGGAAGCGACTGGCAGCAGTTCTTC | CSARDGVGSDWQQFF
TRBJ2-3 | - | TRBV5-1 | few | TGCGCCAGCAGCTTGTGGCAGGGCACAGATACGCAGTATTTT | CASSLWQGTDTQYF
TRBJ1-5 | - | TRBV28 | few | TGTGCCAGCAGTTTCACTACCAGCCAGCCCCAGCATTTT | CASSFTTSQPQHF
TRBJ2-7 | - | TRBV29-1 | many | TGCAGCGTTTATGGGTTGGGGACCTACGAGCAGTACTTC | CSVYGLGTYEQYF
TRBJ2-7 | - | TRBV12-3/TRBV12-4 | - | TGTGCCAGCAGCTTGGGGGACCCTTCCTACGAGCAGTACTTC | CASSLGDPSYEQYF
TRBJ2-3 | - | TRBV4-2 | - | TGTGCCAGCAGCCATCCCATAGGGAGGGGGGTACGCACAGATACGCAGTATTTT | CASSHPIGRGVRTDTQYF
TRBJ1-2 | - | TRBV12-3/TRBV12-4 | - | TGTGCCAGCAGAGCGGCAGGGGCTAACTATGGCTACACCTTC | CASRAAGANYGYTF
TRBJ2-3 | - | TRBV7-9 | - | TGTGCCAGCCAACTAGGGGGGTTGACAGATACGCAGTATTTT | CASQLGGLTDTQYF
TRBJ2-2 | - | TRBV2 | - | TGTGCCAGCAGTGAAGACAGCAACACCGGGGAGCTGTTTTTT | CASSEDSNTGELFF
TRBJ1-1 | TRBD1 | TRBV10-3 | few | TGTGCCATCAGTCGCCGGGACAGGGAAGGGAACACTGAAGCTTTCTTT | CAISRRDREGNTEAFF
TRBJ2-5 | - | TRBV21-1 | once | TGTGCCAGCAGCGCACCCCGGGACTCCGGCGGGGAGACCCAGTACTTC | CASSAPRDSGGETQYF
TRBJ1-1 | - | TRBV20-1 | - | TGCAGTGCTAGAGATCCGCCTGGGGTCGGGACTGAAGCTTTCTTT | CSARDPPGVGTEAFF
TRBJ2-1 | - | TRBV12-3/TRBV12-4 | - | TGTGCCAGCAGTTTAGGGGGGGCGGAGGATGAGCAGTTCTTC | CASSLGGAEDEQFF
TRBJ2-1 | - | TRBV29-1 | - | TGCAGCGTTGAATGGGGAAACAATGAGCAGTTCTTC | CSVEWGNNEQFF
TRBJ2-3 | TRBD2 | TRBV5-6 | - | TGTGCCATCAGCCCCGGGGGGGAAGATACGCAGTATTTT | CAISPGGEDTQYF
TRBJ2-1 | TRBD2 | TRBV11-2 | - | TGTGCCAGCAGCTATAGCCTAGCGGGGAACAATGAGCAGTTCTTC | CASSYSLAGNNEQFF
TRBJ2-1 | - | TRBV12-3/TRBV12-4 | - | TGTGCCAGCAGTTTAGTGCAGGACTACGAGCAGTTCTTC | CASSLVQDYEQFF
TRBJ2-6 | TRBD1 | TRBV7-9 | - | TGTGCCACAGCCCGGGACAGCCACTCTGGGGCCAACGTCCTGACTTTC | CATARDSHSGANVLTF
TRBJ2-3 | - | TRBV12-3/TRBV12-4 | few | TGTGCCAGCGGTGGCGGAAGCACAGATACGCAGTATTTT | CASGGGSTDTQYF
TRBJ2-1 | - | TRBV3-1 | - | TGTGCCAGCAGCCAAGATTACAGGGAGGTTTGGAATGAGCAGTTCTTC | CASSQDYREVWNEQFF
TRBJ1-1 | - | TRBV12-3/TRBV12-4 | - | TGTGCCAGCAGTTTGGTCGTTCGAGGGCGCGGCACTGAAGCTTTCTTT | CASSLVVRGRGTEAFF
TRBJ2-1 | TRBD2 | TRBV6-1 | - | TGTGCCGGCAGCTGGACTAGCGGGGACTCCTACAATGAGCAGTTCTTC | CAGSWTSGDSYNEQFF
TRBJ1-4 | TRBD1 | TRBV29-1 | few | TGCAGCGTTGAAGATGGCAGGGGGGAAAAACTGTTTTTT | CSVEDGRGEKLFF